The sequence of this T cell receptor (beta chain) was determined in a study of T cells of healthy individuals. One entry per CDR3 protein, called by TCRdb with MiXCR from the 5' RACE reads. The profile shows about 53,000 distinct CDR3 sequences, roughly 14% of them singletons. This CDR3 comprises 16 residues. The germline gives CDR1 DFQATT, CDR2 SNEGSKA (reference sequence). V shed 3 bases and J 7 bases; nucleotides not matched to a gene: 13. The genes are TRBV20-1 and TRBJ2-1; 9 bases map to TRBD2. This clonotype originated in a human donor in good health. CDR3 loop: CSARPSGSGRMNEQFF. The CDR3 DNA is TGCAGTGCTAGGCCCTCAGGAAGCGGGAGGATGAATGAGCAGTTCTTC.